These 32 T cell receptor beta chains were all obtained from the same sample, sequenced in a study of cytomegalovirus exposure and HLA in healthy donors. The PCR made use of 60 Vbeta and 13 Jbeta primers. The assay was immunoSEQ multiplex PCR, and TCRdb's table has in-frame clones only and misses some. The data hold 73,000 or so clones, with around 76% observed a single time. The sequencing input was PBMCs. Every receptor here comes from a man aged 45-65 years in good health and CMV-seronegative.

The chain employs TRBV6-5 and TRBJ2-7; TRBD2 matches at 7 bases. V was clipped by 4 bases and J by 3 bases; unmatched bases: 9. Per germline, CDR1 MNHEY and CDR2 SVGAGI. This CDR3 has 15 residues. The CDR3 is CASSSNGLGVYEQYF. CDR3 bases: TGTGCCAGCAGTTCAAACGGACTAGGTGTCTACGAGCAGTACTTC.

This clone was picked up a small number of times. The CDR3 sequence: CASSIPGLGTDTQYF. CDR3 in DNA: TGTGCCAGCAGCATCCCGGGACTCGGCACAGATACGCAGTATTTT. The chain links TRBV5-6 to TRBJ2-3; tentatively, D is TRBD2 (6 bases). The V end lost 4 bases, the J end lost 1 base, and 13 bases lay between the germline ends. Germline-derived CDR1 and CDR2 are SGHDT and YYEEEE. This CDR3 contains 15 residues.

This chain connects TRBV11-2 to TRBJ2-1; 7 bases agree with TRBD2. V shed 0 bases, J shed 4 bases, and the junction held 3 bases outside the gene matches. The length of the CDR3 is 15 residues. Looked up from germline, CDR1 is SGHAT and CDR2 is FQNNGV. CDR3 in DNA: TGTGCCAGCAGCTTAGATGGGAGGGTGTACAATGAGCAGTTCTTC. Amino acids: CASSLDGRVYNEQFF.

The rearrangement joins TRBV5-4 to TRBJ2-3, with TRBD1 identical over 9 bases. Germline V lookup: CDR1 SGHNT, CDR2 YYREEE (reference sequence). CDR3 length: 15 amino acids. V trimming: 4 bases; J trimming: 9 bases; junction bases outside the gene matches: 12. The CDR3: CASSTGGERRLTQYF. As DNA, the CDR3 is TGTGCCAGCAGCACAGGGGGCGAGAGGCGGTTGACGCAGTATTTT.

The gene calls are TRBV30 and TRBJ2-4; D is undetermined. V was trimmed by 2 bases and J by 0 bases, leaving 5 bases between them. CDR1 is GTSNPN and CDR2 is SVGIG in the germline V gene (reference sequence). This CDR3 has 13 amino acids. The CDR3 region is CAWSRLAKNIQYF. CDR3 in DNA: TGTGCCTGGAGTCGGTTAGCCAAAAACATTCAGTACTTC.

This clone turned up a few times. The chain has TRBV12-5 and TRBJ2-5; TRBD2 is a possible D gene (7 bases). The CDR3 consists of 16 residues. The germline V and J ends were trimmed by 5 bases and 2 bases, with 18 bases remaining between them. Looked up from germline, CDR1 is LGHNT and CDR2 is FRNRAP. This CDR3 is CASGHTGGRGQETQYF. As DNA, the CDR3 is TGTGCTAGTGGTCATACGGGGGGCAGGGGTCAAGAGACCCAGTACTTC.

This clone was observed a few times. CDR3 DNA sequence: TGTGCCAGCAGTTTAATAGCGAACTATGGCTACACCTTC. Translating gives CASSLIANYGYTF. The V gene is TRBV28, the J gene TRBJ1-2; D uncertain. V lost 2 bases and J 2 bases, leaving 6 bases between the germline ends. The CDR3 runs to 13 residues. Germline V gene lookup returns CDR1 MDHEN and CDR2 SYDVKM.

Here the CDR3 reads CASSLRGPLAGAQYF. CDR3 bases: TGTGCCAGCAGCTTGCGGGGACCCCTTGCGGGGGCCCAGTACTTC. This chain links TRBV5-4 with TRBJ2-5, with TRBD2 matching over 7 bases. Germline trimming cut 1 base from V and 9 bases from J; bases unmatched to any gene: 12. The CDR3 covers 15 residues. Germline-derived CDR1 and CDR2 are SGHNT and YYREEE (reference sequence).

The genes are TRBV6-1 and TRBJ2-1, with D possibly TRBD2 on 6 matching bases. CDR3 size: 16 residues. Per the germline V gene, CDR1 is MNHNS and CDR2 is SASEGT. Trimming removed 4 bases at V and 0 bases at J, with 13 bases between. Here the CDR3 reads CASSGLSGFSYNEQFF. CDR3 DNA sequence: TGTGCCAGCAGTGGCCTGAGCGGGTTCTCCTACAATGAGCAGTTCTTC.

J is TRBJ1-1 and V is TRBV7-9, with D perhaps matching TRBD1 (5 bases). This CDR3 is built from 15 residues. The V gene's germline CDR1 is SEHNR and CDR2 FQNEAQ (reference sequence). The V end was cut by 3 bases, the J end by 0 bases, with 11 bases between. The CDR3 DNA is TGTGCCAGCAGCTTCCAGACAGCCATGAACACTGAAGCTTTCTTT. It codes for CASSFQTAMNTEAFF.

The CDR3 spells CSVAATEAFF. The CDR3, as DNA: TGCAGCGTTGCAGCGACTGAAGCTTTCTTT. The chain joins TRBV29-1 to TRBJ1-1; no definite D call. This CDR3 spans 10 amino acids. Germline V gene lookup returns CDR1 SQVTM and CDR2 ANQGSEA. Trimming stripped 4 bases from V and 5 bases from J, with 5 bases between. The full variable domain, its missing parts supplied by reference TRBV29-1 and TRBJ1-1, is SAVISQKPSRDICQRGTSLTIQCQVDSQVTMMFWYRQQPGQSLTLIATANQGSEATYESGFVIDKFPISRPNLTFSTLTVSNMSPEDSSIYLCSVAATEAFFGQGTRLTVV.

The chain employs TRBV28 and TRBJ1-5, with D perhaps matching TRBD1 (5 bases). This CDR3 spans 12 amino acids. Trimming left V 11 bases short and J 1 base short, with 9 bases between. Germline assignment: CDR1 MDHEN and CDR2 SYDVKM. The CDR3, as DNA: TGTGCCTCACGGGGGAGCAATCAGCCCCAGCATTTT. Encoded protein: CASRGSNQPQHF.

The V and J genes are TRBV30 and TRBJ2-2; possibly TRBD1 for D (5 bases). Germline CDR1 reads GTSNPN; CDR2 reads SVGIG (reference sequence). The CDR3 has 14 residues. V was trimmed by 3 bases and J by 1 base, leaving 9 bases between them. The CDR3 spells CAWRRQKNTGELFF. The CDR3 region has the DNA TGTGCCTGGAGACGACAGAAGAACACCGGGGAGCTGTTTTTT. The full variable domain, its missing parts supplied by reference TRBV30 and TRBJ2-2, is SQTIHQWPATLVQPVGSPLSLECTVEGTSNPNLYWYRQAAGRGLQLLFYSVGIGQISSEVPQNLSASRPQDRQFILSSKKLLLSDSGFYLCAWRRQKNTGELFFGEGSRLTVL.

The chain couples TRBV5-1 to TRBJ1-2, with D tentatively TRBD1 (5 bases). V was clipped by 0 bases and J by 4 bases, with 13 bases between them. The CDR3 extends over 15 amino acids. Germline V gene sequence: CDR1 SGHRS, CDR2 YFSETQ. Written as DNA, the CDR3 is TGCGCCAGCAGCTTGGCCAGCGGGGGAGGCTATGGCTACACCTTC. This codes for CASSLASGGGYGYTF.

In its sample, this clone was seen a few times. The chain couples TRBV28 to TRBJ1-2; a weak D match, TRBD1 (6 bases). Germline CDR1 MDHEN, CDR2 SYDVKM. The CDR3 has 12 residues. The V end was cut by 6 bases, the J end by 7 bases, with 12 bases between. CDR3 sequence (DNA): TGTGCCAGCAGAGGACAGTACGGTGGCTACACCTTC. Its translation is CASRGQYGGYTF.

This clone has a handful of counts. This sequence joins TRBV5-4 and TRBJ2-2; 11 bases fit TRBD1. V shed 4 bases, J shed 4 bases, and the junction held 6 bases outside the gene matches. This CDR3 is built from 16 residues. Germline CDR1 and CDR2: SGHNT and YYREEE (reference sequence). CDR3 sequence (DNA): TGTGCCAGCAGCCTCAGGGACAGGGGGGTCACCGGGGAGCTGTTTTTT. It specifies CASSLRDRGVTGELFF. Filled out from reference TRBV5-4 and TRBJ2-2, the complete variable domain reads ETGVTQSPTHLIKTRGQQVTLRCSSQSGHNTVSWYQQALGQGPQFIFQYYREEENGRGNFPPRFSGLQFPNYSSELNVNALELDDSALYLCASSLRDRGVTGELFFGEGSRLTVL.

This sequence joins TRBV30 and TRBJ1-1; D gene unclear. CDR3 length: 13 amino acids. Germline V gene sequence: CDR1 GTSNPN, CDR2 SVGIG (reference sequence). Trimming stripped 4 bases from V and 2 bases from J, with 11 bases between. The CDR3 spells CAWTTGGNTEAFF. CDR3 DNA: TGTGCCTGGACAACGGGAGGAAACACTGAAGCTTTCTTT. Full variable domain (remainder filled in from reference TRBV30 and TRBJ1-1): SQTIHQWPATLVQPVGSPLSLECTVEGTSNPNLYWYRQAAGRGLQLLFYSVGIGQISSEVPQNLSASRPQDRQFILSSKKLLLSDSGFYLCAWTTGGNTEAFFGQGTRLTVV.

This clone was observed once. This chain joins TRBV30 and TRBJ2-7, with 8 bases matching TRBD1. The CDR3 is 13 amino acids. From germline, CDR1 is GTSNPN and CDR2 SVGIG (reference sequence). V gave up 2 bases and J gave up 6 bases; unmatched junction bases: 6. CDR3: CAWSTGQGGEQYF. CDR3 nucleotides: TGTGCCTGGAGTACCGGACAGGGAGGCGAGCAGTACTTC.

The gene calls are TRBV29-1 and TRBJ1-2; D is possibly TRBD1 (5 bases). This CDR3 is built from 13 residues. Trimming cost V 8 bases and J 8 bases, with 21 bases left between them. Per the germline V gene, CDR1 is SQVTM and CDR2 is ANQGSEA. The CDR3 loop is CSTHLGALKGYTF. Here the CDR3 DNA reads TGCAGCACCCACCTAGGGGCATTGAAGGGCTACACCTTC.

This clone was picked up one time. This sample includes further DNA sequences coding for the same CDR3. V is TRBV4-2 and J is TRBJ2-2; TRBD1 aligns across 8 bases. The CDR3 loop spans 17 amino acids. Germline-derived CDR1 and CDR2 are LGHNA and YNFKEQ. J lost 3 bases, V lost 3 bases, and 9 bases had no gene match. The CDR3 is CASSQKPGQVYTGELFF. CDR3 nucleotide sequence: TGTGCCAGCAGCCAGAAGCCGGGACAGGTCTACACCGGGGAGCTGTTTTTT.

The chain carries TRBV7-9 and TRBJ1-2, with D uncertain. Deletions cut 3 bases from V and 8 bases from J, with 13 bases between. CDR3 length: 13 amino acids. Germline V gene lookup returns CDR1 SEHNR and CDR2 FQNEAQ (reference sequence). CDR3 sequence reads: CASSFRSVVGYTF. The CDR3 DNA reads as TGTGCCAGCAGCTTTCGTAGTGTCGTGGGCTACACCTTC.

The V and J genes are TRBV10-1 and TRBJ1-1; 8 bases align to TRBD1. The CDR3 is made up of 13 amino acids. Germline loops: CDR1 WNHNN, CDR2 SYGVQD (reference sequence). V lost 6 bases to trimming and J lost 5 bases; unmatched junction nucleotides: 5. Here the CDR3 DNA reads TGCGCCAGCAGCGGACAGGGATGGACTGAAGCTTTCTTT. Translating it yields CASSGQGWTEAFF.

This chain joins TRBV7-6 and TRBJ2-5; 8 nucleotides agree with TRBD2. The CDR3 spans 15 residues. The V segment lost 3 bases and the J segment 4 bases; nucleotides outside the gene matches: 7. Germline assignment: CDR1 SGHVS and CDR2 FNYEAQ. As DNA, the CDR3 is TGTGCCAGCAGCTTTAGCGGGGCCCTGGGAGAGACCCAGTACTTC. Translation gives CASSFSGALGETQYF.

A few counts support this clone. The gene calls are TRBV14 and TRBJ2-7, with a tentative D call TRBD1 (6 bases). Germline CDR1 reads SGHDN; CDR2 reads FVKESK. This CDR3 is built from 15 residues. V was pared by 2 bases and J by 0 bases, with 11 bases between. The CDR3 loop is CASSQLRGSSYEQYF. The CDR3 DNA reads TGTGCCAGCAGCCAACTTAGGGGGAGCTCCTACGAGCAGTACTTC.

The CDR3 loop is CASSKQGQGLNSPLHF. As DNA, the CDR3 is TGCGCCAGCAGCAAGCAGGGACAGGGCCTTAATTCACCCCTCCACTTT. The chain recombines TRBV5-1 with TRBJ1-6, with 9 bases matching TRBD1. Trimming removed 4 bases from V and 6 bases from J; junction bases left unmatched: 8. The CDR3 loop spans 16 amino acids. Germline values: CDR1 SGHRS, CDR2 YFSETQ.

The table lists this clone with a count of one. The chain joins TRBV27 to TRBJ1-3, with 8 bases lining up with TRBD1. J lost 5 bases, V lost 4 bases, and 7 bases had no gene match. Germline CDR1 MNHEY, CDR2 SMNVEV (reference sequence). The CDR3 sequence is 15 residues long. This chain's CDR3 is CASSSTGDVRNTIYF. The CDR3 nucleotides read TGTGCCAGCAGTTCGACAGGGGACGTAAGAAACACCATATATTTT.

The chain is built from TRBV6-5 and TRBJ2-3; possibly TRBD1 for D (5 bases). Germline loops: CDR1 MNHEY, CDR2 SVGAGI. This CDR3 comprises 14 residues. Trimming left V 2 bases short and J 0 bases short, with 6 bases between. The CDR3 here is CASSYQGSTDTQYF. CDR3 DNA: TGTGCCAGCAGTTACCAGGGTAGCACAGATACGCAGTATTTT.

This clone was recorded a few times. The V and J genes are TRBV27 and TRBJ2-7, with 11 bases that match TRBD2. Per the germline V gene, CDR1 is MNHEY and CDR2 is SMNVEV (reference sequence). The CDR3 has 15 residues. V shed 2 bases and J 3 bases; nucleotides not matched to a gene: 3. CDR3 protein: CASSLGTSGGYEQYF. In nucleotides, the CDR3 is TGTGCCAGCAGTTTAGGGACTAGCGGAGGCTACGAGCAGTACTTC.

The genes are TRBV5-4 and TRBJ1-2; D is perhaps TRBD1 (6 bases). CDR3 length equals 13 residues. The germline V and J ends were trimmed by 7 bases and 7 bases, with 17 bases remaining between them. Germline V gene lookup returns CDR1 SGHNT and CDR2 YYREEE (reference sequence). CDR3 DNA sequence: TGTGCCAGCGGACTGCCACAGGGAAGTGGCTACACCTTC. Translating it yields CASGLPQGSGYTF.

The V and J genes are TRBV19 and TRBJ2-7; D may be TRBD2 (6 bases). There are 12 residues in the CDR3. The V end lost 8 bases, the J end lost 5 bases, and 13 bases lay between the germline ends. Per germline, CDR1 LNHDA and CDR2 SQIVND (reference sequence). The CDR3 loop is CASALARDEQYF. For the CDR3, the DNA is TGTGCCAGTGCGCTAGCGAGGGACGAGCAGTACTTC.

For the CDR3, the DNA is TGTGCCACCAGCAGAGGACAGAATAATTCACCCCTCCACTTT. This translates into CATSRGQNNSPLHF. The genes are TRBV15 and TRBJ1-6; D might be TRBD1 (5 bases). The V and J ends lost 1 base and 5 bases respectively, with 6 bases between them. CDR3 length: 14 amino acids. Germline V gene data show CDR1 as LNHNV and CDR2 as YYDKDF (reference sequence).

This clone was observed a single time. The chain joins TRBV15 to TRBJ1-2; D unresolved. The V gene's germline CDR1 is LNHNV and CDR2 YYDKDF (reference sequence). Trimming cost V 5 bases and J 0 bases, with 10 bases left between them. The CDR3 length is 14 residues. CDR3 residues: CATSGRTANYGYTF. Here the CDR3 DNA reads TGTGCCACCAGCGGCAGAACAGCTAACTATGGCTACACCTTC.